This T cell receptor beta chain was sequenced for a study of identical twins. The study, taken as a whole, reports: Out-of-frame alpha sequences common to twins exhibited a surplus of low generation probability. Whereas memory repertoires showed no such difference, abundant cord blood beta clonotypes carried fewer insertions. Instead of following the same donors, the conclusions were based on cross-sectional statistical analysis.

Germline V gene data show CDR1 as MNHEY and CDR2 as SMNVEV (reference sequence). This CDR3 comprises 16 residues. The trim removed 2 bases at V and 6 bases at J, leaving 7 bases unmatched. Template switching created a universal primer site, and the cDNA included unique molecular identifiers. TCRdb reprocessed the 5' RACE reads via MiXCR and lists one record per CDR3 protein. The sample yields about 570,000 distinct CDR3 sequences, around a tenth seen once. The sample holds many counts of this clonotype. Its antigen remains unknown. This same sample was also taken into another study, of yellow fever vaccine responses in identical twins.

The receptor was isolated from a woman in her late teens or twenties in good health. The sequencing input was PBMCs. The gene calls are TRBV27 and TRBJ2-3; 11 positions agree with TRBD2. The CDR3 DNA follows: TGTGCCAGCAGTTTACTAGCGGGGGGCCCATTTGATACGCAGTATTTT. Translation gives CASSLLAGGPFDTQYF.